Listed below are T cell receptor beta chains from one sample, sequenced in a study of regulatory T cells in long-lasting Graves disease. TCRdb independently ran MiXCR on the multiplex PCR reads; one entry per CDR3 protein. Of 400,000 to 550,000 distinct CDR3 sequences in the sample, about 16% were seen once. These records were also assigned to another study, of T cells in Graves' hyperthyroidism and ophthalmopathy.

Sequenced material: peripheral blood mononuclear cells (PBMCs), taken at new diagnosis, from a patient treated with antithyroid drugs. The receptors come from a woman aged 25 to 39 with Graves disease. CDR3s include the opening cysteine and the closing phenylalanine or tryptophan. Fields, in order: J gene, D gene, clone size, V gene, CDR3 protein, CDR3 DNA. A D gene is named only where the DNA matches it firmly. The size field is filled for only some rows; it gives once, few, many or a size class.

j_gene: TRBJ2-1; d_gene: TRBD1; abundance: many; v_gene: TRBV6-2/TRBV6-3; CDR3aa: CASSPGVHDRVPKQFF; CDR3nt: TGTGCCAGCAGTCCTGGGGTGCATGACAGGGTGCCAAAGCAGTTCTTC
j_gene: TRBJ2-2; d_gene: NA; abundance: many; v_gene: TRBV18; CDR3aa: CASSPWGRDTTGELFF; CDR3nt: TGTGCCAGCTCACCGTGGGGACGGGACACCACCGGGGAGCTGTTTTTT
j_gene: TRBJ2-2; d_gene: TRBD1; abundance: NA; v_gene: TRBV20-1; CDR3aa: CSSGQANTGELFF; CDR3nt: TGCAGTTCTGGACAGGCCAACACCGGGGAGCTGTTTTTT
j_gene: TRBJ1-4; d_gene: NA; abundance: many; v_gene: TRBV7-2; CDR3aa: CASSEETWEKLFF; CDR3nt: TGTGCCAGCAGCGAAGAGACCTGGGAAAAACTGTTTTTT
j_gene: TRBJ1-5; d_gene: NA; abundance: many; v_gene: TRBV2; CDR3aa: CASRYSNQPQHF; CDR3nt: TGTGCCAGCAGGTATAGCAATCAGCCCCAGCATTTT
j_gene: TRBJ2-6; d_gene: NA; abundance: NA; v_gene: TRBV12-3/TRBV12-4; CDR3aa: CAGSLRSARVLTF; CDR3nt: TGTGCCGGCAGTTTACGATCCGCCCGCGTCCTGACTTTC
j_gene: TRBJ2-7; d_gene: TRBD1; abundance: many; v_gene: TRBV12-3/TRBV12-4; CDR3aa: CASSAGTETYEQYF; CDR3nt: TGTGCCAGCAGTGCCGGGACAGAGACCTACGAGCAGTACTTC
j_gene: TRBJ2-7; d_gene: NA; abundance: many; v_gene: TRBV20-1; CDR3aa: CSASKIAEQYF; CDR3nt: TGCAGTGCTAGTAAGATTGCCGAGCAGTACTTC
j_gene: TRBJ2-1; d_gene: NA; abundance: NA; v_gene: TRBV6-2/TRBV6-3; CDR3aa: CVSSYSGNEQFF; CDR3nt: TGTGTCAGCAGTTACTCCGGGAATGAGCAGTTCTTC
j_gene: TRBJ2-7; d_gene: TRBD1; abundance: NA; v_gene: TRBV30; CDR3aa: CAWSHPGQRYYEQYF; CDR3nt: TGTGCCTGGAGCCATCCGGGACAGAGGTACTACGAGCAGTACTTC
j_gene: TRBJ1-3; d_gene: NA; abundance: few; v_gene: TRBV15; CDR3aa: CATSDRRGSGNTIYF; CDR3nt: TGTGCCACCAGCGACCGGAGAGGTTCTGGAAACACCATATATTTT
j_gene: TRBJ2-3; d_gene: TRBD2; abundance: many; v_gene: TRBV20-1; CDR3aa: CSARVTSGSLDTDTQYF; CDR3nt: TGCAGTGCTAGAGTTACTAGCGGGAGTTTGGACACAGATACGCAGTATTTT
j_gene: TRBJ2-5; d_gene: TRBD2; abundance: many; v_gene: TRBV7-2; CDR3aa: CASSSPLVAGGSQYF; CDR3nt: TGTGCCAGCAGCTCCCCCTTGGTAGCGGGAGGGTCCCAGTACTTC
j_gene: TRBJ2-1; d_gene: NA; abundance: many; v_gene: TRBV28; CDR3aa: CASGEGSYNEQFF; CDR3nt: TGTGCCAGTGGAGAGGGATCCTACAATGAGCAGTTCTTC
j_gene: TRBJ2-7; d_gene: NA; abundance: many; v_gene: TRBV28; CDR3aa: CASSPGLGSSYEQYF; CDR3nt: TGTGCCAGCAGTCCAGGACTGGGTAGCTCCTACGAGCAGTACTTC
j_gene: TRBJ2-1; d_gene: TRBD2; abundance: NA; v_gene: TRBV10-2; CDR3aa: CASSETPLAGGSYNEQFF; CDR3nt: TGCGCCAGCAGTGAGACTCCCCTAGCGGGAGGATCCTACAATGAGCAGTTCTTC
j_gene: TRBJ2-1; d_gene: TRBD2; abundance: few; v_gene: TRBV7-7; CDR3aa: CASSLAPASGRAEGSYNEQFF; CDR3nt: TGTGCTAGCAGCTTAGCACCGGCTAGCGGGAGGGCCGAGGGCTCCTACAATGAGCAGTTCTTC
j_gene: TRBJ2-2; d_gene: TRBD2; abundance: NA; v_gene: TRBV7-8; CDR3aa: CASSSGGGGTGELFF; CDR3nt: TGTGCCAGCAGCTCCGGGGGGGGTGGCACCGGGGAGCTGTTTTTT
j_gene: TRBJ2-3; d_gene: NA; abundance: many; v_gene: TRBV7-9; CDR3aa: CASSLWTVADTQYF; CDR3nt: TGTGCCAGCAGCTTATGGACTGTGGCAGATACGCAGTATTTT
j_gene: TRBJ2-7; d_gene: NA; abundance: NA; v_gene: TRBV19; CDR3aa: CASAPDSGPYEQYF; CDR3nt: TGTGCCAGTGCTCCGGATAGCGGACCCTACGAGCAGTACTTC
j_gene: TRBJ1-1; d_gene: TRBD1; abundance: many; v_gene: TRBV6-2/TRBV6-3; CDR3aa: CASSPGTGGTNTEAFF; CDR3nt: TGTGCCAGCAGCCCCGGGACAGGGGGAACGAACACTGAAGCTTTCTTT
j_gene: TRBJ2-1; d_gene: NA; abundance: many; v_gene: TRBV18; CDR3aa: CASSPLNVRAHNEQFF; CDR3nt: TGTGCCAGCTCACCACTGAACGTAAGGGCGCACAATGAGCAGTTCTTC
j_gene: TRBJ1-5; d_gene: NA; abundance: many; v_gene: TRBV7-2; CDR3aa: CASDRGGGGNQPQHF; CDR3nt: TGTGCCAGCGATCGGGGCGGGGGTGGCAATCAGCCCCAGCATTTT
j_gene: TRBJ2-7; d_gene: TRBD1; abundance: many; v_gene: TRBV27; CDR3aa: CASSFTGTGHDEQYF; CDR3nt: TGTGCCAGCAGCTTCACCGGGACAGGGCATGACGAGCAGTACTTC
j_gene: TRBJ2-3; d_gene: TRBD2; abundance: many; v_gene: TRBV30; CDR3aa: CAWSRGSLSGRTDTQYF; CDR3nt: TGTGCCTGGAGTAGGGGGTCCCTTAGCGGGAGAACAGATACGCAGTATTTT
j_gene: TRBJ1-3; d_gene: NA; abundance: NA; v_gene: TRBV28; CDR3aa: CASQEEGLWDGNTIYF; CDR3nt: TGTGCCTCCCAGGAGGAGGGACTGTGGGACGGAAACACCATATATTTT
j_gene: TRBJ2-7; d_gene: TRBD2; abundance: NA; v_gene: TRBV19; CDR3aa: CASRASGSSAYEQYF; CDR3nt: TGTGCCAGTAGGGCCAGCGGGAGTTCCGCCTACGAGCAGTACTTC
j_gene: TRBJ2-5; d_gene: TRBD2; abundance: few; v_gene: TRBV6-9; CDR3aa: CASSYPSGEREGRKTQYF; CDR3nt: TGTGCCAGCAGTTACCCCTCCGGGGAGCGGGAGGGCCGTAAGACCCAGTACTTC
j_gene: TRBJ1-2; d_gene: NA; abundance: many; v_gene: TRBV6-2/TRBV6-3; CDR3aa: CASSYPGVDPYGYTF; CDR3nt: TGTGCCAGCAGTTATCCGGGCGTCGATCCCTATGGCTACACCTTC
j_gene: TRBJ2-6; d_gene: NA; abundance: many; v_gene: TRBV6-1; CDR3aa: CASSETGSNRLSGANVLTF; CDR3nt: TGTGCCAGCAGTGAAACGGGCAGCAACCGCCTATCTGGGGCCAACGTCCTGACTTTC
j_gene: TRBJ1-5; d_gene: NA; abundance: many; v_gene: TRBV2; CDR3aa: CASSEVFRGRGGTQHF; CDR3nt: TGTGCCAGCAGTGAAGTGTTCCGGGGGCGAGGTGGGACCCAGCATTTT
j_gene: TRBJ1-4; d_gene: TRBD1; abundance: few; v_gene: TRBV11-2; CDR3aa: CASSFLQGKFEKLFF; CDR3nt: TGTGCCAGCAGCTTCCTACAGGGGAAATTTGAAAAACTGTTTTTT
j_gene: TRBJ1-2; d_gene: NA; abundance: few; v_gene: TRBV7-2; CDR3aa: CASSLVGSWTVGSVYTF; CDR3nt: TGTGCCAGCAGCTTAGTCGGTTCCTGGACAGTGGGGTCGGTCTACACCTTC
j_gene: TRBJ2-7; d_gene: NA; abundance: many; v_gene: TRBV6-1; CDR3aa: CATDLFGGSYEQYF; CDR3nt: TGTGCCACGGATTTATTTGGGGGCAGCTACGAGCAGTACTTC
j_gene: TRBJ2-5; d_gene: TRBD2; abundance: many; v_gene: TRBV2; CDR3aa: CASSDGLADTVYF; CDR3nt: TGTGCCAGCAGTGATGGACTAGCGGACACCGTGTACTTC
j_gene: TRBJ1-1; d_gene: NA; abundance: NA; v_gene: TRBV7-9; CDR3aa: CASSYDTGPNTEAFF; CDR3nt: TGTGCCAGCAGCTACGATACAGGGCCGAACACTGAAGCTTTCTTT
j_gene: TRBJ2-3; d_gene: NA; abundance: many; v_gene: TRBV12-3/TRBV12-4; CDR3aa: CASISESTDTQYF; CDR3nt: TGTGCCAGCATTTCCGAATCCACAGATACGCAGTATTTT
j_gene: TRBJ2-7; d_gene: NA; abundance: many; v_gene: TRBV30; CDR3aa: CAWSGRRIGEQYF; CDR3nt: TGTGCCTGGAGCGGGAGACGCATCGGCGAGCAGTACTTC
j_gene: TRBJ1-1; d_gene: NA; abundance: many; v_gene: TRBV6-5; CDR3aa: CASSYSWGRLGMNTEAFF; CDR3nt: TGTGCCAGCAGTTACTCGTGGGGGCGGCTGGGAATGAACACTGAAGCTTTCTTT
j_gene: TRBJ2-2; d_gene: TRBD1; abundance: once; v_gene: TRBV28; CDR3aa: CASSSPGQRSRTGELFF; CDR3nt: TGTGCCAGCAGTTCACCGGGACAGAGGTCGCGGACCGGGGAGCTGTTTTTT
j_gene: TRBJ2-3; d_gene: TRBD2; abundance: NA; v_gene: TRBV7-9; CDR3aa: CASSATSGNGDTQYF; CDR3nt: TGTGCCAGCAGCGCCACTAGCGGGAACGGAGATACGCAGTATTTT
j_gene: TRBJ2-3; d_gene: TRBD2; abundance: NA; v_gene: TRBV6-1; CDR3aa: CANSPVAGGHSPPQNF; CDR3nt: TGTGCCAACAGCCCCGTAGCGGGAGGCCATAGCCCTCCGCAGAATTTT
j_gene: TRBJ2-7; d_gene: TRBD1; abundance: many; v_gene: TRBV7-6; CDR3aa: CASSPTWTGGGEQYF; CDR3nt: TGTGCCAGCAGCCCAACGTGGACAGGGGGTGGCGAGCAGTACTTC
j_gene: TRBJ1-2; d_gene: TRBD1; abundance: NA; v_gene: TRBV6-5; CDR3aa: CASSSPGQGRANYGYTF; CDR3nt: TGTGCCAGCAGTTCTCCGGGACAGGGACGAGCTAACTATGGCTACACCTTC
j_gene: TRBJ2-7; d_gene: NA; abundance: many; v_gene: TRBV5-1; CDR3aa: CASSFEGVEQYF; CDR3nt: TGCGCCAGCAGCTTTGAGGGAGTGGAGCAGTACTTC
j_gene: TRBJ1-2; d_gene: NA; abundance: many; v_gene: TRBV2; CDR3aa: CASSELQGIGGYTF; CDR3nt: TGTGCCAGCAGTGAATTGCAGGGGATAGGCGGCTACACCTTC
j_gene: TRBJ2-2; d_gene: NA; abundance: NA; v_gene: TRBV19; CDR3aa: CASSIYGESPGELFF; CDR3nt: TGTGCCAGTAGTATATATGGGGAGTCGCCCGGGGAGCTGTTTTTT
j_gene: TRBJ1-3; d_gene: NA; abundance: many; v_gene: TRBV9; CDR3aa: CASSALYSGNTIYF; CDR3nt: TGTGCCAGCAGCGCGTTGTACTCTGGAAACACCATATATTTT
j_gene: TRBJ2-3; d_gene: TRBD2; abundance: many; v_gene: TRBV20-1; CDR3aa: CSAIPGLVESDTQYF; CDR3nt: TGCAGTGCTATTCCGGGACTAGTCGAGTCGGATACGCAGTATTTT
j_gene: TRBJ2-1; d_gene: TRBD1; abundance: many; v_gene: TRBV3-1; CDR3aa: CASSQRRDRGRYNEQFF; CDR3nt: TGTGCCAGCAGCCAACGCCGGGACAGGGGGCGTTACAATGAGCAGTTCTTC
j_gene: TRBJ1-2; d_gene: NA; abundance: many; v_gene: TRBV3-1; CDR3aa: CASSLRADGYTF; CDR3nt: TGTGCCAGCAGTCTTAGGGCGGACGGCTACACCTTC
j_gene: TRBJ2-1; d_gene: TRBD2; abundance: few; v_gene: TRBV3-1; CDR3aa: CASSHRTSGRSSSYNEQFF; CDR3nt: TGTGCCAGCAGCCATCGGACTAGCGGGAGGTCGAGCTCCTACAATGAGCAGTTCTTC
j_gene: TRBJ2-2; d_gene: NA; abundance: few; v_gene: TRBV6-2/TRBV6-3; CDR3aa: CASSYIAPGASSTGELFF; CDR3nt: TGTGCCAGCAGTTACATTGCCCCGGGAGCTAGTAGCACCGGGGAGCTGTTTTTT
j_gene: TRBJ2-5; d_gene: TRBD2; abundance: NA; v_gene: TRBV6-1; CDR3aa: CASRVFREEGWRQETQYF; CDR3nt: TGTGCCAGCAGGGTATTTCGGGAGGAGGGCTGGAGACAAGAGACCCAGTACTTC
j_gene: TRBJ2-7; d_gene: TRBD2; abundance: few; v_gene: TRBV12-5; CDR3aa: CASGLGLAGYNEQYF; CDR3nt: TGTGCTAGTGGTTTGGGGCTAGCGGGATACAATGAGCAGTACTTC